This TCR beta chain was sequenced for a study of T cell repertoires in cytomegalovirus infection. TCRdb re-analysed the reads in MiXCR, keeping a single row per CDR3 protein. In the table there are hundreds of thousands of distinct CDR3 sequences, roughly 6.5% of which are singletons. This clonotype was counted at least ten times. V lost 5 bases and J 2 bases, leaving 12 bases between the germline ends. The CDR3 loop spans 14 amino acids. The germline CDR1 and CDR2 sequences are SGHVS and FQNEAQ. The sequenced material came from PBMCs. This clonotype originated in a human donor in good health (CMV status not recorded). Some clones in this sample may be carry-over from other donors' samples. The chain joins TRBV7-8 to TRBJ1-2; D might be TRBD1 (6 bases). Here the CDR3 reads CASSPQGLNYGYTF. The DNA for the CDR3 is TGTGCCAGCAGCCCCCAGGGGCTCAACTATGGCTACACCTTC.